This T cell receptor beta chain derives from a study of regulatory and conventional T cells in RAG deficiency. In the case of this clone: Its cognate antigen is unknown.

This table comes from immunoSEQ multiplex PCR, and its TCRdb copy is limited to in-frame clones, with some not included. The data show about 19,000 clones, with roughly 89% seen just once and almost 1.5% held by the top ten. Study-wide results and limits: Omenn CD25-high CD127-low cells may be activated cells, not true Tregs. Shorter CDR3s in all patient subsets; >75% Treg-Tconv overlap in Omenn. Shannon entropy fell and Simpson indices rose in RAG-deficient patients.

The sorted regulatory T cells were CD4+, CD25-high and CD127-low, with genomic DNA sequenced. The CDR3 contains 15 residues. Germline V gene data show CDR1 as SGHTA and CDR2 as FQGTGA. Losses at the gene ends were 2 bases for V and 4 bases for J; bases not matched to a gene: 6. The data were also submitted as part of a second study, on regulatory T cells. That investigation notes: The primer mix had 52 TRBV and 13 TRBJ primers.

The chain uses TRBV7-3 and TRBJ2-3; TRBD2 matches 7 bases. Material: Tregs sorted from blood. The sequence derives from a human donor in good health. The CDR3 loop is CASSLFGAGADTQYF. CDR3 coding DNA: TGTGCCAGCAGCTTATTCGGGGCGGGGGCAGATACGCAGTATTTT.